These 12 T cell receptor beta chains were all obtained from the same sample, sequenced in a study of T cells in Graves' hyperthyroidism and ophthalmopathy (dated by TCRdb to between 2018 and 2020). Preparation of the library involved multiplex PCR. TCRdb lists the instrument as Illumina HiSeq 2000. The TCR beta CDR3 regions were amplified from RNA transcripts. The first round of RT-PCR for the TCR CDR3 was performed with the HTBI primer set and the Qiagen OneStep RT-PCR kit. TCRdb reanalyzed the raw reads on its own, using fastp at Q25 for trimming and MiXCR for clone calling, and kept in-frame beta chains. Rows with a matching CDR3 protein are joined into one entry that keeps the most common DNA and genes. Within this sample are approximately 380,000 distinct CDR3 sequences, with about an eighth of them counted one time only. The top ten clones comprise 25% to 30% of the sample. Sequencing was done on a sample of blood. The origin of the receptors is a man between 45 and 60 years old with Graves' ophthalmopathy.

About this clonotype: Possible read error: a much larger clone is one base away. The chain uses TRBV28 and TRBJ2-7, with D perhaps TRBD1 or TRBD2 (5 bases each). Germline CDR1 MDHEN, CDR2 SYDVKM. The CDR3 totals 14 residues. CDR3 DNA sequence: TGTGCCAACAGTCGTACCGGGACCCTCTACGAGCAGTACTTC. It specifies CANSRTGTLYEQYF.

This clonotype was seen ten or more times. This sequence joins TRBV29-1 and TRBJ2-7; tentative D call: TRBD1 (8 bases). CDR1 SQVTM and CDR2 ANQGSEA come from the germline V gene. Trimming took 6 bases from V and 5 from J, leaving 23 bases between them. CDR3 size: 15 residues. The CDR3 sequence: CSVGGTGKLRNEQYF. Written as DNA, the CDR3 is TGCAGCGTGGGGGGGACAGGAAAGCTTCGGAACGAGCAGTACTTC.

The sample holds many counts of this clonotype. Written as DNA, the CDR3 is TGTGCCTCTAGCGGAGTCTACGAGCAGTACTTC. The encoded protein is CASSGVYEQYF. The chain combines TRBV30 with TRBJ2-7; 7 nucleotides match TRBD2. This CDR3 has 11 amino acids. Germline V gene sequence: CDR1 GTSNPN, CDR2 SVGIG (reference sequence). Unmatched junction bases numbered 3, after V lost 7 bases and J lost 3 bases.

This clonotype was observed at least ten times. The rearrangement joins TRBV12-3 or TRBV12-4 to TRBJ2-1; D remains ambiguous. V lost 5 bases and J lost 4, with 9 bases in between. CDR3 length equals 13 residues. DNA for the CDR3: TGTGCCAGCAGTGAACGGCCTTACAATGAGCAGTTCTTC. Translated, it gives CASSERPYNEQFF.

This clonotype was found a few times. Here the CDR3 reads CASSLLGTGANVLTF. The CDR3, as DNA: TGTGCCAGCAGTTTACTTGGGACTGGGGCCAACGTCCTGACTTTC. The V and J genes are TRBV28 and TRBJ2-6; D remains unclear. Deletions cut 2 bases from V and 2 bases from J, with 7 bases between. The CDR3 has 15 residues. The germline V gene encodes CDR1 MDHEN and CDR2 SYDVKM.

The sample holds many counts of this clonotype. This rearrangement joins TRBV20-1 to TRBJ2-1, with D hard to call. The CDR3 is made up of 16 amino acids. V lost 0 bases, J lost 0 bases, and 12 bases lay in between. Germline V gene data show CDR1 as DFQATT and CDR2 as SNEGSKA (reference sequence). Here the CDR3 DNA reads TGCAGTGCTAGAGACAGTAGCTGGAGCTCCTACAATGAGCAGTTCTTC. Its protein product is CSARDSSWSSYNEQFF.

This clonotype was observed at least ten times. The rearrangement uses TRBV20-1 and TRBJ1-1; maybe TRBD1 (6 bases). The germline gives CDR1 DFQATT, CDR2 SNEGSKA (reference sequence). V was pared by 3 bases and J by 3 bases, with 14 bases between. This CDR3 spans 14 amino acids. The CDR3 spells CSARLGASDTEAFF. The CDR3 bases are TGCAGTGCTAGGTTGGGGGCAAGTGACACTGAAGCTTTCTTT.

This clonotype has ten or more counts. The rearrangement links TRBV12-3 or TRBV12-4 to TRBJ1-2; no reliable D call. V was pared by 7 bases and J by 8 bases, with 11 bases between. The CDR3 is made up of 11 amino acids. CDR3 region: CASTSAVGYTF. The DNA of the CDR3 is TGTGCCAGCACCTCGGCGGTAGGCTACACCTTC.

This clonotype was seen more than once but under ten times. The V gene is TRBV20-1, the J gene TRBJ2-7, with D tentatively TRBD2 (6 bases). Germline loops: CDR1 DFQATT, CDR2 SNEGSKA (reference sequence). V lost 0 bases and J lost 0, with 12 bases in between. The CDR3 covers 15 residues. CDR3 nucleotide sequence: TGCAGTGCTAGAGATAAGCGGGTCTTCTCCTACGAGCAGTACTTC. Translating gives CSARDKRVFSYEQYF.

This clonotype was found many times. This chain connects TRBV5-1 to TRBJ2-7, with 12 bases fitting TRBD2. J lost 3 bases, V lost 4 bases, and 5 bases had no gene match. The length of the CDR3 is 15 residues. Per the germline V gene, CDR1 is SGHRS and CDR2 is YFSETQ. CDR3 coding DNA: TGCGCCAGCAGCACTGAACTAGCGGGAGGCTACGAGCAGTACTTC. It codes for CASSTELAGGYEQYF.

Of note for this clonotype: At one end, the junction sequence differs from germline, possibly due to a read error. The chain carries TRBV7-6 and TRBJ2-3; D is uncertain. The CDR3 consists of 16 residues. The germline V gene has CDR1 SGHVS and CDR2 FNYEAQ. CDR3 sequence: CVSSKTPQHRTDTQYF. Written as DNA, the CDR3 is TGTGTCAGCAGCAAAACACCCCAGCACCGCACAGATACGCAGTATTTT.

CDR3 DNA: TGTGCCAGCAGTTACTCGATCGCCTTCGAGCAGTACTTC. It is translated as CASSYSIAFEQYF. V and J are TRBV6-2 or TRBV6-3 and TRBJ2-7, with D hard to call. This CDR3 is built from 13 residues. Germline CDR1 is MNHEY and CDR2 is SVGEGT. The ends were cut back, 0 bases at V and 6 bases at J, with 9 bases in the middle.